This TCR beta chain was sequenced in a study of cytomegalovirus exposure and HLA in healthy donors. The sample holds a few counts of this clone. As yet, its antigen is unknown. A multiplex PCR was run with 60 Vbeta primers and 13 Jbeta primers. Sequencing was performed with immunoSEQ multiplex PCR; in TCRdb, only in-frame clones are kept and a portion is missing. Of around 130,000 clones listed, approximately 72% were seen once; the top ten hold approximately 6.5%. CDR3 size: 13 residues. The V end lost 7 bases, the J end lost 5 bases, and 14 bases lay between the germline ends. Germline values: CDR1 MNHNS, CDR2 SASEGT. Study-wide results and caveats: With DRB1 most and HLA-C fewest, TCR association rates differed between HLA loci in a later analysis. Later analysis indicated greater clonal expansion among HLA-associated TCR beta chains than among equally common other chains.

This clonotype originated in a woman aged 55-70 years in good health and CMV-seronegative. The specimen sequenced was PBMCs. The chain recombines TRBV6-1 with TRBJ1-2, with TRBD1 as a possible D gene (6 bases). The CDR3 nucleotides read TGTGCCAGCACCTGGGGACAACAGTATGGCTACACCTTC. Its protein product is CASTWGQQYGYTF.